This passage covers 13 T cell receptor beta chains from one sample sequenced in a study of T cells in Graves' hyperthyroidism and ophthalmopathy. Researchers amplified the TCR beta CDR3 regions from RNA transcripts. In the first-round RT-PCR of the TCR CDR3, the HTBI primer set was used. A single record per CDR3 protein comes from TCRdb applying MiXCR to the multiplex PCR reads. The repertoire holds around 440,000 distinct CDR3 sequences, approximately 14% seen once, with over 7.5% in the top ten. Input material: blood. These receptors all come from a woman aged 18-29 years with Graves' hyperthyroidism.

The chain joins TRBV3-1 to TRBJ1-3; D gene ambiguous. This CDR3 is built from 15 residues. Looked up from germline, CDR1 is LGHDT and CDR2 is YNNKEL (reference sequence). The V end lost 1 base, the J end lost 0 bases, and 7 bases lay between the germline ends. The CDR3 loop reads CASSQGAPSGNTIYF. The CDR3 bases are TGTGCCAGCAGCCAAGGTGCGCCCTCTGGAAACACCATATATTTT.

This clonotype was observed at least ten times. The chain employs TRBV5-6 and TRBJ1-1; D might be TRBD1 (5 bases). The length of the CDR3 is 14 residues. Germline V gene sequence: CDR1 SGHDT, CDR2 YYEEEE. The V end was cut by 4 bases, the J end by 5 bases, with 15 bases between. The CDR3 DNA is TGTGCCAGCAGCCGTGACTTGGGGGAGACTGAAGCTTTCTTT. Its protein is CASSRDLGETEAFF.

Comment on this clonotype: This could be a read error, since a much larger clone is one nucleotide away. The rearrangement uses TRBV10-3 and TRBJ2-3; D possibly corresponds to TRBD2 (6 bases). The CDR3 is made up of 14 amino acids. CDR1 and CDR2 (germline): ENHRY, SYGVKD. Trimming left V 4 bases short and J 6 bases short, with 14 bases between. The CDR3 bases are TGTGCCATCAGTGGGTCGACCGCGGGGGATACGCAGTATTTT. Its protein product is CAISGSTAGDTQYF.

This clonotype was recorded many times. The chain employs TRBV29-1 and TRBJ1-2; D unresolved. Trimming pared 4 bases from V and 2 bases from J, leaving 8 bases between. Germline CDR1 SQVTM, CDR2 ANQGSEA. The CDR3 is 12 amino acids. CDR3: CSVVEPNYGYTF. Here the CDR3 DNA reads TGCAGCGTTGTAGAGCCGAACTATGGCTACACCTTC.

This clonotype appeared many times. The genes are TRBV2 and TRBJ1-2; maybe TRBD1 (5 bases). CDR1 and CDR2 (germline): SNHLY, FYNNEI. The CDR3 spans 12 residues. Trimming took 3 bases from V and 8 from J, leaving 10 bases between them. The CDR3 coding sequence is TGTGCCAGCAGTGACCAGGGCTGGGGCTACACCTTC. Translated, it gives CASSDQGWGYTF.

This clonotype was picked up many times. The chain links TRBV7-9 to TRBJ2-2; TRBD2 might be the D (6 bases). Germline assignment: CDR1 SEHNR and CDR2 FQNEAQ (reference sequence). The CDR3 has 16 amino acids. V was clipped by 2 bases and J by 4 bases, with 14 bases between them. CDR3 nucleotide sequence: TGTGCCAGCAGCTTATCGGCAGCGGGCGGCACCGGGGAGCTGTTTTTT. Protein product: CASSLSAAGGTGELFF.

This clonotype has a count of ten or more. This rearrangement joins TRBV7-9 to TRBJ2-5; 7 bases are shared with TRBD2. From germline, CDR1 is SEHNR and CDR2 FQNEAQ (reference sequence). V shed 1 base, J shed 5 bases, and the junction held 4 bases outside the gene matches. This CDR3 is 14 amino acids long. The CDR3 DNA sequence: TGTGCCAGCAGCTTAGGCCTGGGGGGGGAGACCCAGTACTTC. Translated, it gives CASSLGLGGETQYF.

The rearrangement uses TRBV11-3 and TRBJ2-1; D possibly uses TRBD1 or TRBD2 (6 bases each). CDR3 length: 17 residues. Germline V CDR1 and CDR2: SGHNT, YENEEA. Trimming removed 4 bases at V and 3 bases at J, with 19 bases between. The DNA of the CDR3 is TGTGCCAGCAGCTCGGGGGCGAGGGTTGCGGACTACAATGAGCAGTTCTTC. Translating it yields CASSSGARVADYNEQFF.

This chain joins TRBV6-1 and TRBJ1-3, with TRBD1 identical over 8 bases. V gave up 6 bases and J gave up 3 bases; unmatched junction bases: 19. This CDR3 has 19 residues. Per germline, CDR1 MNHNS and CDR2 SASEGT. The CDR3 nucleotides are TGTGCCAGCAGCCAGGGAGGAGGCAGGGGGCTTTTAGTTGGAAACACCATATATTTT. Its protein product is CASSQGGGRGLLVGNTIYF.

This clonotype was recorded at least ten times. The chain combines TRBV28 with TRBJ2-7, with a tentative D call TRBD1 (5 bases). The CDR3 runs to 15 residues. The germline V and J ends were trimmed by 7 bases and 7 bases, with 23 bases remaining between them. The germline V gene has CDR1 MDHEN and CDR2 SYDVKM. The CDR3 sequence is CASKVLLDKPGEQYF. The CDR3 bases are TGTGCCAGCAAGGTCTTGCTGGACAAGCCAGGAGAGCAGTACTTC.

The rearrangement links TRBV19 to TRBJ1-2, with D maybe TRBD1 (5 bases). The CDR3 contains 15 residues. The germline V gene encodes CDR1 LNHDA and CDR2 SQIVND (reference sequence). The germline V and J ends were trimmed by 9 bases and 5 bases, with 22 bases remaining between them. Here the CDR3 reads CASLKSGSEGYGYTF. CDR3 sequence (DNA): TGTGCCAGCCTCAAATCCGGGTCCGAGGGGTATGGCTACACCTTC.

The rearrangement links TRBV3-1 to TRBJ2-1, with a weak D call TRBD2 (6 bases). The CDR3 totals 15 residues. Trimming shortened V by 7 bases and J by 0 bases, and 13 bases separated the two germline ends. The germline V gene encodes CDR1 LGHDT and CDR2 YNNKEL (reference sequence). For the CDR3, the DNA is TGTGCCAGCATGGCGGGGCCGAGCTCCTACAATGAGCAGTTCTTC. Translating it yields CASMAGPSSYNEQFF.

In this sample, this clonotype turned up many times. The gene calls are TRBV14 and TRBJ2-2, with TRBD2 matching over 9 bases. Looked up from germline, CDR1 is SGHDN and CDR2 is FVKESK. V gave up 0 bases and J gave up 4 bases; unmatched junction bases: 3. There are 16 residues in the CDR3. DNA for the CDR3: TGTGCCAGCAGCCAAGAATTAGCGGGAGTCACCGGGGAGCTGTTTTTT. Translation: CASSQELAGVTGELFF.